This TCR beta chain appears in the sequencing data of a study of blood T cell repertoires in COVID-19. With V trimmed by 1 base and J by 1 base, 11 bases remained unmatched. This CDR3 has 17 residues. Germline loops: CDR1 SQVTM, CDR2 ANQGSEA. The protocol was immunoSEQ multiplex PCR, while the TCRdb copy is restricted to in-frame clones and leaves out a portion. The table lists approximately 170,000 clones, around 81% of them singletons. Sequencing used peripheral blood. The rearrangement uses TRBV29-1 and TRBJ1-2; 8 bases are shared with TRBD1. The sequence was obtained from a man aged 55-75 years with active or convalescent COVID-19. CDR3 protein: CSVEVQGALTVNYGYTF. Here the CDR3 DNA reads TGCAGCGTTGAAGTCCAGGGGGCGCTTACAGTTAACTATGGCTACACCTTC.